These T cell receptor beta chains were read from a single sample in a study of T-cell memory formation after mild COVID-19. One entry per CDR3 protein, called by TCRdb with MiXCR from the 5' RACE reads. The sample contains roughly 400,000 distinct CDR3 sequences, about a sixth of which appear only once. The sample consisted of PBMCs or a T cell subset sorted from them (not recorded which). The receptors here all came from a young man who had mild COVID-19 (a few samples of this study predate the infection). Cell type and time point are not known. Each CDR3 is given with its conserved first and last residue. A D gene is named only where the DNA matches it firmly. Only some rows state a clone size, as once, few, many or a class for expanded clones.

>TRBJ1-1|TRBV5-1|few|NA
TGCGCCAGCAGCGACGGGGGTAGGGCTTTCTTT
CASSDGGRAFF
>TRBJ2-2|TRBV4-3|NA|NA
TGCGCCAGCAGCCAAGTAGGGGGGGAGCTGTTTTTT
CASSQVGGELFF
>TRBJ1-2|TRBV5-1|NA|NA
TGCGCCAGCAGCTTTGAGTGGGATAACTATGGCTACACCTTC
CASSFEWDNYGYTF
>TRBJ2-7|TRBV5-1|few|NA
TGCGCCAGCAGCTTGGACCCAGACTCCTACGAGCAGTACTTC
CASSLDPDSYEQYF
>TRBJ2-5|TRBV10-1|once|NA
TGCGCCAGCAGTGAATCAGGGGCGGGGGAGACCAAGTACTTC
CASSESGAGETKYF
>TRBJ1-1|TRBV20-1|NA|NA
TGCAGTGCTAGAGATCCCAGGCTGGGCACTGAAGCTTTCTTT
CSARDPRLGTEAFF
>TRBJ1-1|TRBV6-5|NA|NA
TGTGCCAGCAGTTACTCAGAGATGAACACTGAAGCTTTCTTT
CASSYSEMNTEAFF
>TRBJ2-5|TRBV5-1|NA|NA
TGCGCCAGCAGCTTGGCATCGAAAGAGACCCAGTACTTC
CASSLASKETQYF
>TRBJ1-1|TRBV7-2|few|NA
TGTGCCATCTCCGTGCGGGGGGACACTGAAGCTTTCTTT
CAISVRGDTEAFF
>TRBJ2-7|TRBV7-3|once|TRBD1
TGTGCCAGCAGCTTACACGGGACAGGGCAATACGAGGAGTACTTC
CASSLHGTGQYEEYF
>TRBJ2-3|TRBV6-2/TRBV6-3|NA|TRBD1
TGTGCCAGCAGTTCTTGGGACAGGGAAAGAGGGGATACGCAGTATTTT
CASSSWDRERGDTQYF
>TRBJ2-1|TRBV3-1|few|NA
TGTGCCAGCAGCCAACGGAGCAATGAGCAGTTCTTC
CASSQRSNEQFF
>TRBJ2-3|TRBV7-2|NA|NA
TGTGCCAGCAGCTTAGCCCGCCTGACAGATACGCAGTATTTT
CASSLARLTDTQYF
>TRBJ1-2|TRBV4-3|NA|TRBD1
TGCGCCAGCAGCCAAGACGCGGCAGGGGGAAGGCGTGGCTACACCTTC
CASSQDAAGGRRGYTF
>TRBJ2-2|TRBV5-4|many|TRBD1
TGTGCCAGCACTCCCGGACAGGGGCACACCGGGGAGCTGTTTTTT
CASTPGQGHTGELFF
>TRBJ2-7|TRBV7-8|NA|TRBD2
TGTGCCACCGCCGGGGGGGCAGGGTACGAGCAGTACTTC
CATAGGAGYEQYF
>TRBJ2-7|TRBV18|many|NA
TGTGCCAGCTCACTATCCTCGGCAGCACCCTACGAGCAGTACTTC
CASSLSSAAPYEQYF
>TRBJ2-3|TRBV7-2|NA|NA
TGTGCCAGCAGCGTAGGGACACCAGATACGCAGTATTTT
CASSVGTPDTQYF
>TRBJ2-5|TRBV5-1|few|TRBD1
TGCGCCAGCAGCCCTCGGACAGGGCGTTTACAAGAGACCCAGTACTTC
CASSPRTGRLQETQYF
>TRBJ2-2|TRBV5-1|NA|TRBD2
TGCGCCAGCAGCCCCGGACTAGCGGGGGGAGCTGGGACCGGGGAGCTGTTTTTT
CASSPGLAGGAGTGELFF
>TRBJ2-1|TRBV20-1|NA|TRBD2
TGCAGTGCTAGACCGGGACTAGGCTCCTACAATGAGCAGTTCTTC
CSARPGLGSYNEQFF
>TRBJ2-7|TRBV7-9|once|TRBD1
TGTGCCAGCAGCTTTGGTGACAGGGGCGAGCAGTACTTC
CASSFGDRGEQYF
>TRBJ2-1|TRBV20-1|NA|NA
TGCAGTGCCGCCTCGGTGGAGTGGGCCTTCGAGCAGTTCTTC
CSAASVEWAFEQFF
>TRBJ2-5|TRBV24-1|many|NA
TGTGCCACCAGTGATTCGGGAAAGTACCAAGAGACCCAGTACTTC
CATSDSGKYQETQYF
>TRBJ2-1|TRBV14|few|NA
TGTGCCAGCAGCCAACTGGGGGTGAGCTACAATGAGCAGTTCTTC
CASSQLGVSYNEQFF
>TRBJ2-6|TRBV4-3|few|TRBD2
TGCGCCAGCAGCCTTATCCGGGTGCGGGGGATCACCTCTGGTGGGGCCAACGTCCTGACTTTC
CASSLIRVRGITSGGANVLTF
>TRBJ1-3|TRBV18|NA|NA
TGTGCCAGCTCCGGGTCGATGGGTGGAAACACCATATATTTT
CASSGSMGGNTIYF
>TRBJ1-5|TRBV29-1|once|NA
TGCAGCGTTACGTTAGGCAATAGCAATCAGCCCCAGCATTTT
CSVTLGNSNQPQHF
>TRBJ2-7|TRBV9|NA|NA
TGTGCCAGCAGCACCCGGGACCAGAGCTACGAGCAGTACTTC
CASSTRDQSYEQYF
>TRBJ2-3|TRBV20-1|few|NA
TGCAGTGCCATGCTAGCGGATACGCAGTATTTT
CSAMLADTQYF
>TRBJ1-6|TRBV7-2|NA|TRBD1
TGTGCCAGCAGCTCAGCCTCCGGGACAGGGTGGGGATCACCCCTCCACTTT
CASSSASGTGWGSPLHF
>TRBJ2-3|TRBV20-1|many|TRBD2
TGCAGTGCTTCTACTCTGTTTAGCGGGGCCACAGATACGCAGTATTTT
CSASTLFSGATDTQYF
>TRBJ1-1|TRBV5-1|few|NA
TGCGCCAGCCGGGCAGACTACACTGAAGCTTTCTTT
CASRADYTEAFF
>TRBJ1-2|TRBV25-1|few|NA
TGTGCCAGCAGTGAATTAGGCAGCGCCTATGGCTACACCTTC
CASSELGSAYGYTF
>TRBJ2-7|TRBV12-3/TRBV12-4|NA|TRBD1
TGTGCCAGCAGCCCCGGGACAGCCCCGTCCTACGAGCAGTACTTC
CASSPGTAPSYEQYF
>TRBJ2-7|TRBV6-2/TRBV6-3|few|NA
TGTGCCAGCAGTCGCGGACAGTCGGCGCAGTACTTC
CASSRGQSAQYF
>TRBJ1-5|TRBV6-2/TRBV6-3|NA|NA
TGTGCCAGCAGTTACTCGGAAGCGGGATCCCAGCCCCAGCATTTT
CASSYSEAGSQPQHF
>TRBJ2-3|TRBV20-1|many|NA
TGCAGTCCCCGGGACAAAACTGACTATACGCAGTATTTT
CSPRDKTDYTQYF
>TRBJ2-3|TRBV7-6|few|NA
TGTGCCAGCAGCTTAGGGTGGGGGATCGCGGATACGCAGTATTTT
CASSLGWGIADTQYF
>TRBJ1-1|TRBV7-7|many|NA
TGTGCTAGCAGCTCCGCTCCCCAGAACACTGAAGCTTTCTTT
CASSSAPQNTEAFF
>TRBJ1-6|TRBV7-6|few|NA
TGTGCCAGCCGTTGGTCGCCGGCACCCCTCCACTTT
CASRWSPAPLHF
>TRBJ2-3|TRBV11-3|NA|TRBD1
TGTGCCAGCAGCTTAGGCCGACAGGGGAAGGATACGCAGTATTTT
CASSLGRQGKDTQYF
>TRBJ1-4|TRBV4-3|few|TRBD1
TGCGCCAGCAGTCTAACCAGGGGGAATGAAAAACTGTTTTTT
CASSLTRGNEKLFF
>TRBJ1-6|TRBV6-5|many|NA
TGTGCCAGCAGTACGGGGGGCTCACCCCTCCACTTT
CASSTGGSPLHF
>TRBJ2-1|TRBV5-1|NA|NA
TGCGCCAGCAGTACTCGACAGGTACCCTACAATGAGCAGTTCTTC
CASSTRQVPYNEQFF
>TRBJ2-1|TRBV4-2|few|NA
TGTGCCAGCAGCCAAGACGGCGGTAATGAGCAGTTCTTC
CASSQDGGNEQFF
>TRBJ1-1|TRBV28|NA|TRBD1
TGTGCCAGCAAACCAGGGGGTTGGACTGAAGCTTTCTTT
CASKPGGWTEAFF
>TRBJ2-1|TRBV5-6|few|NA
TGTGCCAGCATTCAATTGGGGACACCTTACAATGAGCAGTTCTTC
CASIQLGTPYNEQFF
>TRBJ1-5|TRBV6-5|few|TRBD1
TGTGCCAGCAGTTACTCGGGGACAGGGGGCGACCAGCCCCAGCATTTT
CASSYSGTGGDQPQHF
>TRBJ2-7|TRBV5-6|NA|NA
TGTGCCAGCAGCTTGGGAATTACCTACGAGCAGTACTTC
CASSLGITYEQYF
>TRBJ1-3|TRBV5-5|NA|TRBD1
TGTGCCAGCCGGAGGGGACAGGGCTCTGGAAACACCATATATTTT
CASRRGQGSGNTIYF